This entry lists 3 T cell receptor beta chains sequenced from one sample in a study of blood T cell repertoires in COVID-19. The repertoire was sequenced with immunoSEQ multiplex PCR; TCRdb's copy has only in-frame clones and lacks some. Of approximately 130,000 clones detected, around 80% appear once; the ten largest clones hold roughly 10%. Material for sequencing was peripheral blood. The receptors originated from a human donor in a cohort sampled during active COVID-19.

This clone was recorded a few times. The sample carries other DNA sequences with the same CDR3. V gene TRBV30 combines with J gene TRBJ2-6; D remains unclear. Germline loops: CDR1 GTSNPN, CDR2 SVGIG (reference sequence). Trimming took 3 bases from V and 4 from J, leaving 4 bases between them. The CDR3 covers 12 residues. The CDR3 here is CAWRSGANVLTF. In DNA form, the CDR3 reads TGTGCCTGGAGATCAGGGGCCAACGTCCTGACTTTC.

The chain is built from TRBV28 and TRBJ1-5; 10 bases are shared with TRBD1. The junction had 10 bases not matched to a gene; V was cut back by 5 bases and J by 0 bases. The germline CDR1 and CDR2 sequences are MDHEN and SYDVKM. The CDR3 contains 18 residues. CDR3 sequence (DNA): TGTGCCAGCAGTCCCGGGGGGGACAGGGGATTTAGCAATCAGCCCCAGCATTTT. It encodes CASSPGGDRGFSNQPQHF. The whole variable domain, remainder taken from reference TRBV28 and TRBJ1-5, is DVKVTQSSRYLVKRTGEKVFLECVQDMDHENMFWYRQDPGLGLRLIYFSYDVKMKEKGDIPEGYSVSREKKERFSLILESASTNQTSMYLCASSPGGDRGFSNQPQHFGDGTRLSIL.

As for this clone: Being one base from a much bigger clone, this may be a read error. Other nucleotide sequences from this sample produce the same CDR3. The chain employs TRBV7-8 and TRBJ1-6; 7 positions match TRBD1. The CDR3 is made up of 15 amino acids. Germline CDR1 reads SGHVS; CDR2 reads FQNEAQ. DNA of the CDR3: TGTGCCAGCAGCCCGCAAGGGACAGCCAATTCGCCCCTCCACTTT. Encoded protein: CASSPQGTANSPLHF.